Listed below are T cell receptor beta chains from one sample, sequenced in a study of blood T cell repertoires in COVID-19. TCRdb's copy holds only in-frame clones and misses some; the assay was immunoSEQ multiplex PCR. The table records around 270,000 clones, around nine tenths of them present only once. Sequenced: peripheral blood. Source of these receptors: a man aged 40-50 years with acute or convalescent COVID-19. Each CDR3 is given with its conserved first and last residue.

cdr3_aa | v_call | cdr3_length | j_call
CASSPGLSYEQYF | TRBV10-2 | 13 | TRBJ2-7
CASSLGQGLTIYF | TRBV6-5 | 13 | TRBJ1-3
CATIGTGVHGYTF | TRBV6-5 | 13 | TRBJ1-2
CASSPSPRQGSYEQYF | TRBV2 | 16 | TRBJ2-7
CASSPRTGLNGYTF | TRBV7-2 | 14 | TRBJ1-2
CASSLRTGGYEQYF | TRBV7-2 | 14 | TRBJ2-7
CASRAGTGPEEQYF | TRBV5-4 | 14 | TRBJ2-7
CASSLKPAGVSYNEQFF | TRBV7-3 | 17 | TRBJ2-1
CASSPLRTGLNEQFF | TRBV18 | 15 | TRBJ2-1
CASGLGYREDYGYTF | TRBV12-5 | 15 | TRBJ1-2
CASSQIWTGNNEQFF | TRBV14 | 15 | TRBJ2-1
CASSPQARWAQYF | TRBV2 | 13 | TRBJ2-3
CAIQQGTMNTEAFF | TRBV10-3 | 14 | TRBJ1-1
CASRPPGQTNTEAFF | TRBV6-5 | 15 | TRBJ1-1
CATSRDQVNQPQHF | TRBV15 | 14 | TRBJ1-5
CASRGTGREQYF | TRBV2 | 12 | TRBJ2-7
CASSRDRGRGDYGYTF | TRBV18 | 16 | TRBJ1-2
CATLKVGGTGELFF | TRBV19 | 14 | TRBJ2-2
CASSLRQNTDTQYF | TRBV7-9 | 14 | TRBJ2-3
CASSIRASSYNEQFF | TRBV5-1 | 15 | TRBJ2-1
CASSPTSGTTGELFF | TRBV5-4 | 15 | TRBJ2-2
CASSNLATNEQFF | TRBV19 | 13 | TRBJ2-1
CATSARAGQGRSGANVLTF | TRBV24-1 | 19 | TRBJ2-6
CASSLNQGGTEAFF | TRBV7-2 | 14 | TRBJ1-1
CASSRRTGLNEKLFF | TRBV3-1/TRBV3-2 | 15 | TRBJ1-4
CASSFRGTGGDEQYF | TRBV5-1 | 15 | TRBJ2-7
CASRMAGFGYTF | TRBV12-3/TRBV12-4 | 12 | TRBJ1-2
CAISESETGNTIYF | TRBV10-3 | 14 | TRBJ1-3
CASSLRGTEAFF | TRBV3-1/TRBV3-2 | 12 | TRBJ1-1
CASSPGQGGTYEQYF | TRBV11-3 | 15 | TRBJ2-7
CAITSGTLNTEAFF | TRBV6-6 | 14 | TRBJ1-1
CASSLGPSSWEKLFF | TRBV5-1 | 15 | TRBJ1-4
CASSLPRGGSYNEQFF | TRBV27 | 16 | TRBJ2-1
CAWSPVARGGRGEQYF | TRBV30 | 16 | TRBJ2-7
CASSLYSVTTYEQYF | TRBV5-6 | 15 | TRBJ2-7
CASSQTSGVGWEQYF | TRBV5-1 | 15 | TRBJ2-7
CSVEDQRGGRNEQFF | TRBV29-1 | 15 | TRBJ2-1
CAIGTEEKLFF | TRBV10-3 | 11 | TRBJ1-4
CASSLAGFGRSNQPQHF | TRBV7-8 | 17 | TRBJ1-5
CASGLGHYPYTEAFF | TRBV12-5 | 15 | TRBJ1-1
CASSVDRNQPQHF | TRBV7-8 | 13 | TRBJ1-5
CAGLTGRWANEKLFF | TRBV10-1 | 15 | TRBJ1-4
CASILGTAYGYTF | TRBV2 | 13 | TRBJ1-2
CASSPDLTGPTYEQYF | TRBV5-6 | 16 | TRBJ2-7
CASNRLLTQPQHF | TRBV2 | 13 | TRBJ1-5
CASSLVAGTYNEQFF | TRBV5-1 | 15 | TRBJ2-1
CASSFGGALDQPQHF | TRBV5-1 | 15 | TRBJ1-5
CASSQMGGRGEAFF | TRBV3-1/TRBV3-2 | 14 | TRBJ1-1
CASSLEDAGRAFF | TRBV5-1 | 13 | TRBJ1-1
CASSVLDRADWNEQFF | TRBV6-1 | 16 | TRBJ2-1
CASSSGGPTFSTDTQYF | TRBV7-9 | 17 | TRBJ2-3